Each of the 15 T cell receptor beta chains below was sequenced from the same sample in a study of blood T cell repertoires in COVID-19. Clones were read by immunoSEQ multiplex PCR, and TCRdb kept only the in-frame ones, dropping some. The top ten clones hold around 5.1% of a sample with roughly 150,000 clones, roughly 80% of them seen once. The sequencing sample was made of PBMCs or T cells enriched from blood (not recorded which). Receptors originate from a woman in her forties with acute COVID-19.

The rearrangement links TRBV2 to TRBJ2-2; tentatively, D is TRBD1 (7 bases). V lost 2 bases, J lost 5 bases, and 18 bases lay in between. CDR1 and CDR2 (germline): SNHLY, FYNNEI. This CDR3 spans 17 amino acids. Here the CDR3 reads CASSENARRGLTGELFF. CDR3 DNA: TGTGCCAGCAGTGAAAACGCGCGGAGGGGGCTGACCGGGGAGCTGTTTTTT.

V and J are TRBV6-5 and TRBJ2-7; 10 bases line up with TRBD1. CDR1 and CDR2 (germline): MNHEY, SVGAGI. This CDR3 is built from 15 residues. V shed 7 bases and J 5 bases; nucleotides not matched to a gene: 11. This CDR3 is CASTLDRGREDEQYV. The CDR3 DNA reads as TGTGCCAGCACCCTAGACAGGGGGCGCGAGGACGAGCAGTACGTC.

This clone was detected only a few times. V gene TRBV5-1 combines with J gene TRBJ1-1; TRBD1 matches 9 bases. CDR3 length: 15 residues. J lost 1 base, V lost 7 bases, and 8 bases had no gene match. Germline V lookup: CDR1 SGHRS, CDR2 YFSETQ. The CDR3 bases are TGCGCCAGCCAACAGGGGGCATATCCGAACACTGAAGCTTTCTTT. Amino acids: CASQQGAYPNTEAFF. The whole variable domain, filled in from reference TRBV5-1 and TRBJ1-1, reads KAGVTQTPRYLIKTRGQQVTLSCSPISGHRSVSWYQQTPGQGLQFLFEYFSETQRNKGNFPGRFSGRQFSNSRSEMNVSTLELGDSALYLCASQQGAYPNTEAFFGQGTRLTVV.

This clone has only a few counts. The chain employs TRBV4-2 and TRBJ1-4; 7 nucleotides agree with TRBD1. The germline gives CDR1 LGHNA, CDR2 YNFKEQ. V trimming: 2 bases; J trimming: 4 bases; junction bases outside the gene matches: 4. The CDR3 runs 15 residues. DNA for the CDR3: TGTGCCAGCAGCCAACCCAACAGGGGTAATGAAAAACTGTTTTTT. Its protein product is CASSQPNRGNEKLFF.

The J gene is TRBJ1-1, the V gene TRBV5-4, with 8 bases matching TRBD1. The ends lost 4 bases at V and 1 base at J; junction bases unmatched: 9. Looked up from germline, CDR1 is SGHNT and CDR2 is YYREEE (reference sequence). The CDR3 extends over 16 amino acids. The CDR3 DNA reads as TGTGCCAGCAGCGCAACCACAGGGGGATGGAACACTGAAGCTTTCTTT. Amino acids: CASSATTGGWNTEAFF.

The chain joins TRBV19 to TRBJ1-1, with D unresolved. The CDR3 runs to 16 residues. V lost 5 bases and J 1 base, leaving 17 bases between the germline ends. Germline CDR1 and CDR2: LNHDA and SQIVND (reference sequence). The CDR3 spells CASSPYRSRWNTEAFF. The CDR3 nucleotides read TGTGCCAGTAGTCCCTACAGAAGTAGATGGAACACTGAAGCTTTCTTT.

This clone was recorded once. The chain joins TRBV3-1 (or the pseudogene TRBV3-2) to TRBJ2-6, with a weak D call TRBD1 (5 bases). This CDR3 contains 18 residues. Germline V gene data show CDR1 as LGHDT and CDR2 as YNNKEL (reference sequence). V was trimmed by 6 bases and J by 1 base, leaving 19 bases between them. CDR3 loop: CASSPFGAGYSGANVLTF. The CDR3 DNA is TGTGCCAGCAGTCCCTTTGGGGCAGGGTATTCTGGGGCCAACGTCCTGACTTTC.

This chain joins TRBV7-9 and TRBJ2-3; 9 nucleotides line up with TRBD1. In germline, CDR1 is SEHNR, CDR2 FQNEAQ (reference sequence). V lost 3 bases to trimming and J lost 0 bases; unmatched junction nucleotides: 7. The CDR3 covers 17 residues. CDR3 sequence (DNA): TGTGCCAGCAGCTTTTTAGCCGGGACAGGGAGCACAGATACGCAGTATTTT. Protein: CASSFLAGTGSTDTQYF.

Note on this clone: This specimen includes other DNA sequences encoding the same CDR3. The genes are TRBV19 and TRBJ2-1, with 8 bases identical to TRBD2. Germline V lookup: CDR1 LNHDA, CDR2 SQIVND (reference sequence). Losses at the gene ends were 3 bases for V and 2 bases for J; bases not matched to a gene: 3. The CDR3 is 15 residues long. The CDR3 DNA reads TGTGCCAGTAGTATGGAACTAGCGGCCTACAATGAGCAGTTCTTC. Translating it yields CASSMELAAYNEQFF.

The chain combines TRBV4-1 with TRBJ2-1, with 9 nucleotides matching TRBD1. V trimming: 4 bases; J trimming: 4 bases; junction bases outside the gene matches: 8. The V gene's germline CDR1 is MGHRA and CDR2 YSYEKL. The CDR3 sequence is 16 residues long. The CDR3 loop is CASSPLRTGEYNEQFF. The CDR3 region has the DNA TGCGCCAGCAGCCCCTTGCGGACAGGGGAATACAATGAGCAGTTCTTC.

As DNA, the CDR3 is TGTGCCAGCAGCTTAGGGACAACAGGGGGCGGCTACACCTTC. Encoded protein: CASSLGTTGGGYTF. The V and J genes are TRBV11-3 and TRBJ1-2; the match to TRBD1 covers 9 bases. The V gene end was trimmed by 1 base and the J gene end by 8 bases; junction bases not matched to a gene: 5. The germline V gene has CDR1 SGHNT and CDR2 YENEEA. The CDR3 loop spans 14 amino acids.

This sequence joins TRBV23-1 and TRBJ2-5; D is possibly TRBD2 (5 bases). TRBV23-1 is an ORF, and what it does is uncertain. Trimming cost V 4 bases and J 1 base, with 16 bases left between them. CDR3 length equals 16 residues. CDR3 region: CASSPQYTRPQETQYF. The DNA for the CDR3 is TGCGCCAGCAGTCCCCAATACACTAGGCCCCAAGAGACCCAGTACTTC.

The chain combines TRBV11-2 with TRBJ2-1, with a possible D match to TRBD2 (5 bases). The germline V and J ends were trimmed by 4 bases and 2 bases, with 6 bases remaining between them. This CDR3 region has 13 residues. Per germline, CDR1 SGHAT and CDR2 FQNNGV. CDR3 DNA: TGTGCCAGCAGCTCCGGGGCCTACAATGAGCAGTTCTTC. This sequence encodes CASSSGAYNEQFF. Full variable domain (outside the CDR3, taken from reference TRBV11-2 and TRBJ2-1): EAGVAQSPRYKIIEKRQSVAFWCNPISGHATLYWYQQILGQGPKLLIQFQNNGVVDDSQLPKDRFSAERLKGVDSTLKIQPAKLEDSAVYLCASSSGAYNEQFFGPGTRLTVL.

The gene calls are TRBV7-2 and TRBJ1-2; the match to TRBD1 covers 9 bases. CDR1 is SGHTA and CDR2 is FQGNSA in the germline V gene. The CDR3 totals 17 residues. The junction had 14 bases not matched to a gene; V was cut back by 5 bases and J by 4 bases. For the CDR3, the DNA is TGTGCCAGCAGCCCAGGGGGAACAGGGGGCCAACTCTATGGCTACACCTTC. Amino acid sequence: CASSPGGTGGQLYGYTF.

V gene TRBV4-2 combines with J gene TRBJ2-5, with TRBD2 identical over 11 bases. Per the germline V gene, CDR1 is LGHNA and CDR2 is YNFKEQ. The length of the CDR3 is 16 residues. The V segment lost 3 bases and the J segment 7 bases; nucleotides outside the gene matches: 10. The CDR3 DNA reads TGTGCCAGCAGCCATAGCGGGAGGGAATCAAAGAGGACCCAGTACTTC. This encodes CASSHSGRESKRTQYF.